The 20 T cell receptor beta chains listed next were all sequenced from one sample in a study of spatial heterogeneity in lung cancer. Time point reported: blood at routine non-recurrence follow-up after resection. TCRdb reprocessed the 5' RACE reads with MiXCR, giving one entry per CDR3 protein. This table holds 72,000 or so distinct CDR3 sequences, roughly 8.9% found once. The sample consisted of PBMCs, taken at follow-up. These receptors were obtained from a female donor with early-stage non-small cell lung cancer.

This clonotype has just a few counts. The chain is built from TRBV7-3 and TRBJ2-1; no clear D gene. V lost 3 bases, J lost 10 bases, and 13 bases lay in between. The CDR3 covers 13 residues. CDR1 and CDR2 from the germline V gene are SGHTA and FQGTGA. The CDR3 nucleotides are TGTGCCAGCAGCTTGGTCGGCTCGGAGGAGCAGTTCTTC. Amino acid sequence: CASSLVGSEEQFF.

This clonotype was observed a few times. This chain uses TRBV7-2 with TRBJ2-2, with 7 bases lining up with TRBD2. This CDR3 region has 14 residues. The V segment lost 5 bases and the J segment 5 bases; nucleotides outside the gene matches: 5. Germline V gene lookup returns CDR1 SGHTA and CDR2 FQGNSA. Here the CDR3 DNA reads TGTGCCAGCAGCCTGGGACTAATAACCGGGGAGCTGTTTTTT. It specifies CASSLGLITGELFF.

This clonotype was counted many times. The chain is built from TRBV20-1 and TRBJ1-3, with D possibly TRBD1 on 5 matching bases. The CDR3 sequence is 13 residues long. From germline, CDR1 is DFQATT and CDR2 SNEGSKA (reference sequence). V shed 3 bases and J shed 2 bases, with 8 bases lying between them. CDR3 region: CSASARAGNTIYF. As DNA, the CDR3 is TGCAGTGCTAGTGCCAGGGCTGGAAACACCATATATTTT.

This clonotype turned up a few times. The genes are TRBV6-6 and TRBJ1-2, with D perhaps matching TRBD1 (6 bases). Per germline, CDR1 MNHNY and CDR2 SVGAGI (reference sequence). The CDR3 runs to 13 residues. The germline V and J ends were trimmed by 5 bases and 2 bases, with 9 bases remaining between them. The DNA for the CDR3 is TGTGCCAGCAGTAACGGGGGCAACTATGGCTACACCTTC. Its protein is CASSNGGNYGYTF.

There are many counts of this clonotype. The rearrangement joins TRBV7-6 to TRBJ1-6; TRBD1 is a possible D gene (6 bases). This CDR3 has 16 amino acids. Trimming left V 8 bases short and J 1 base short, with 15 bases between. The germline V gene encodes CDR1 SGHVS and CDR2 FNYEAQ. CDR3 DNA: TGTGCCAGCCAAAAAACAGGGTTGTCCTATAATTCACCCCTCCACTTT. This sequence encodes CASQKTGLSYNSPLHF.

The chain has TRBV12-3 or TRBV12-4 and TRBJ2-3; tentatively, D is TRBD1 or TRBD2 (6 bases each). The V and J ends lost 0 bases and 6 bases respectively, with 16 bases between them. There are 16 residues in the CDR3. The CDR3 nucleotides are TGTGCCAGCAGTTTAGCACAGGGACCGGCGGGGGATACGCAGTATTTT. Translation: CASSLAQGPAGDTQYF.

This clonotype was counted ten times or more. The rearrangement links TRBV5-1 to TRBJ2-3; 13 nucleotides line up with TRBD2. The CDR3 sequence is 15 residues long. J was trimmed by 4 bases and V by 5 bases; bases with no gene match: 4. Germline CDR1 SGHRS, CDR2 YFSETQ. The CDR3 bases are TGCGCCAGCAGGCCACTAGCGGGAGGGCCAGATACGCAGTATTTT. The encoded protein is CASRPLAGGPDTQYF.

This chain joins TRBV4-2 and TRBJ2-7; 14 nucleotides match TRBD2. The CDR3 has 14 residues. V lost 4 bases to trimming and J lost 6 bases; unmatched junction nucleotides: 2. Germline CDR1 and CDR2: LGHNA and YNFKEQ. The CDR3 reads CASSPGLAGAEQYF. CDR3 sequence (DNA): TGTGCCAGCAGCCCGGGACTAGCGGGAGCCGAGCAGTACTTC.

A note on this clonotype: One end of the junction fails to match germline, which may point to a read error. The rearrangement links TRBV5-1 to TRBJ2-2; no clear D. CDR3 length: 15 amino acids. Germline CDR1 reads SGHRS; CDR2 reads YFSETQ. The CDR3 reads CANSLGTVGTGELFF. The CDR3 coding sequence is TGCGCCAACAGCTTGGGAACAGTTGGCACCGGGGAGCTGTTTTTT.

This clonotype was counted many times. The CDR3 nucleotides are TGTGCCAGCAGCCCACTAAAAGGAGCGAGAGGGCTGCGACAGTACTTC. Protein: CASSPLKGARGLRQYF. This chain connects TRBV11-2 to TRBJ2-7; the D gene is possibly TRBD2 (5 bases). The length of the CDR3 is 16 residues. Germline V gives CDR1 SGHAT, CDR2 FQNNGV. V shed 5 bases and J shed 10 bases, with 27 bases lying between them.

This chain joins TRBV11-3 and TRBJ2-1, with 7 bases identical to TRBD2. The CDR3 sequence is 16 residues long. V lost 1 base to trimming and J lost 2 bases; unmatched junction nucleotides: 5. The germline V gene encodes CDR1 SGHNT and CDR2 YENEEA. CDR3 coding DNA: TGTGCCAGCAGCTTAGGCCCAGCGGGACCCTACAATGAGCAGTTCTTC. Its translation: CASSLGPAGPYNEQFF.

In its sample, this clonotype was seen many times. CDR3 sequence (DNA): TGTGCCAGCTCACTATCTTCCGGGAACAATCAGCCCCAGCATTTT. Its protein product is CASSLSSGNNQPQHF. This chain links TRBV18 with TRBJ1-5; D ambiguous. V was clipped by 4 bases and J by 3 bases, with 13 bases between them. CDR3 length: 15 amino acids. Germline V gene data show CDR1 as KGHSH and CDR2 as LQKENI.

This clonotype was seen repeatedly, ten times or more. This chain uses TRBV9 with TRBJ2-2, with 7 bases fitting TRBD2. This CDR3 is 16 amino acids long. CDR1 and CDR2 from the germline V gene are SGDLS and YYNGEE. The V segment lost 0 bases and the J segment 1 base; nucleotides outside the gene matches: 3. The CDR3: CASSVASGMNTGELFF. The CDR3 DNA follows: TGTGCCAGCAGCGTAGCTAGCGGCATGAACACCGGGGAGCTGTTTTTT. Based on the CDR3 plus reference TRBV9 and TRBJ2-2, the full variable domain is DSGVTQTPKHLITATGQRVTLRCSPRSGDLSVYWYQQSLDQGLQFLIQYYNGEERAKGNILERFSAQQFPDLHSELNLSSLELGDSALYFCASSVASGMNTGELFFGEGSRLTVL.

This clonotype occurred many times. The chain is built from TRBV5-5 and TRBJ1-4; D not resolved. The CDR3 extends over 13 amino acids. Trimming left V 3 bases short and J 4 bases short, with 7 bases between. The V gene's germline CDR1 is SGHKS and CDR2 YYEKEE (reference sequence). The CDR3 loop reads CASSSYDNEKLFF. CDR3 coding DNA: TGTGCCAGCAGCTCATACGATAATGAAAAACTGTTTTTT.

This clonotype was seen ten or more times. The chain uses TRBV27 and TRBJ1-1; 10 bases match TRBD1. The CDR3 covers 16 residues. Germline CDR1 reads MNHEY; CDR2 reads SMNVEV (reference sequence). Trimming cost V 6 bases and J 1 base; bases outside gene matches: 8. The CDR3 nucleotides read TGTGCCAGCAGCAGGGACAGGGGAAGCTGGAACACTGAAGCTTTCTTT. It codes for CASSRDRGSWNTEAFF.

This clonotype was detected ten times or more. The chain employs TRBV12-3 or TRBV12-4 and TRBJ1-1; D possibly corresponds to TRBD1 (5 bases). V lost 3 bases to trimming and J lost 1 base, with 6 bases between them. The CDR3 spans 13 residues. This CDR3 is CASSLGPNTEAFF. The CDR3 DNA sequence: TGTGCCAGCAGTTTGGGGCCGAACACTGAAGCTTTCTTT.

This clonotype was seen at least ten times. The CDR3 DNA is TGTGCCAGCAGCCAAGATACGACCAGAGCCTACGAGCAGTACTTC. The encoded protein is CASSQDTTRAYEQYF. V gene TRBV3-1 combines with J gene TRBJ2-7; D remains unclear. Trimming took off 0 bases at V and 2 bases at J, with 11 bases between the two ends. The CDR3 extends over 15 amino acids. Looked up from germline, CDR1 is LGHDT and CDR2 is YNNKEL (reference sequence).

The genes are TRBV7-9 and TRBJ1-1, with D possibly being TRBD1 (5 bases). CDR1 is SEHNR and CDR2 is FQNEAQ in the germline V gene (reference sequence). V was pared by 5 bases and J by 11 bases, with 15 bases between. The CDR3 is made up of 12 amino acids. This chain's CDR3 is CASSVGTPGAFF. In nucleotides, the CDR3 is TGTGCCAGCAGCGTCGGGACGCCCGGTGCTTTCTTT. Supplemented by reference TRBV7-9 and TRBJ1-1, the full variable domain reads DTGVSQNPRHKITKRGQNVTFRCDPISEHNRLYWYRQTLGQGPEFLTYFQNEAQLEKSRLLSDRFSAERPKGSFSTLEIQRTEQGDSAMYLCASSVGTPGAFFGQGTRLTVV.

This rearrangement joins TRBV6-1 to TRBJ1-6; a weak D match, TRBD1 (5 bases). CDR3 length: 16 amino acids. The V and J ends lost 6 bases and 7 bases respectively, with 19 bases between them. Per the germline V gene, CDR1 is MNHNS and CDR2 is SASEGT. The CDR3 bases are TGTGCCAGCAGCGACGGCCCGGGACGGATAAATTCACCCCTCCACTTT. The encoded protein is CASSDGPGRINSPLHF.

This clonotype was found many times. This sequence joins TRBV5-1 and TRBJ2-2; D might be TRBD2 (6 bases). Germline CDR1 SGHRS, CDR2 YFSETQ. CDR3 length: 19 residues. The V end lost 4 bases, the J end lost 4 bases, and 26 bases lay between the germline ends. CDR3 DNA: TGCGCCAGCAGCCTTTTCGGACCCTCGGAGGGGTCCCGCACCGGGGAGCTGTTTTTT. Amino acids: CASSLFGPSEGSRTGELFF.